This T cell receptor (beta chain) came from a study of T cell clones after liver transplantation. Study results and limitations: The donor-reactive repertoire was only partly measurable in a couple of subjects, lacking donor cells. Graft donor-reactive T cells possibly entered the graft instead of undergoing deletion. Circulating graft-donor-reactive CD4 TCRbeta sequences fell significantly post-transplant in 5 of 8 subjects.

V lost 4 bases, J lost 2 bases, and 12 bases lay in between. The CDR3 is made up of 13 amino acids. Germline V gives CDR1 SQVTM, CDR2 ANQGSEA. Using immunoSEQ multiplex PCR, the repertoire was profiled, and TCRdb retains in-frame clones only, with some absent. Here the sample spans 25,000 to 40,000 clones, around 94% being singletons. Thawed unstimulated PBMCs were FACS-sorted by CD3, CD4 and CD8 into two populations. As concerns this clone: Its antigen remains unknown.

The chain uses TRBV29-1 and TRBJ2-7, with D uncertain. The sequence was obtained from a human patient who received a liver transplant. Some T cells may be the graft donor's. This material consisted of CD8+ T cells from blood, taken 12 months after liver transplant. The CDR3 here is CSVVQQDPYEQYF. CDR3 DNA sequence: TGCAGCGTTGTCCAGCAGGACCCCTACGAGCAGTACTTC.